A single sample is the source of the 28 T cell receptor beta chains below, sequenced in a study of blood T cell repertoires in COVID-19. Profiling relied on immunoSEQ multiplex PCR, and the TCRdb table lists in-frame clones only, not all of them. The sample carries over 100,000 clones, roughly 79% recorded once. Sequences were obtained from peripheral blood. The receptor source for this set is a human donor in a cohort sampled during active COVID-19.

V and J are TRBV7-2 and TRBJ2-1; D gene ambiguous. With 1 base removed from V and 2 bases from J, the gap between germline ends came to 6 bases. The CDR3 totals 14 residues. Germline-derived CDR1 and CDR2 are SGHTA and FQGNSA. CDR3: CASSLDSAYNEQFF. CDR3 bases: TGTGCCAGCAGCTTAGATTCCGCCTACAATGAGCAGTTCTTC.

The J gene is TRBJ2-6, the V gene TRBV11-3; 8 bases align to TRBD2. The ends lost 5 bases at V and 2 bases at J; junction bases unmatched: 14. Germline V lookup: CDR1 SGHNT, CDR2 YENEEA. The CDR3 totals 19 residues. As DNA, the CDR3 is TGTGCCAGCAGCAAACGGGGGGGCGCTAGGGGGGCTGGGGCCAACGTCCTGACTTTC. Its translation is CASSKRGGARGAGANVLTF.

The chain carries TRBV5-3 and TRBJ2-1; D might be TRBD1 (6 bases). TRBV5-3 is assigned to the ORF class and has an uncertain function. The germline V and J ends were trimmed by 4 bases and 5 bases, with 13 bases remaining between them. The CDR3 covers 14 residues. CDR3 in DNA: TGTGCCAGAAGCGGCAGACACAGGGACAATGAGCAGTTCTTC. It encodes CARSGRHRDNEQFF.

The chain employs TRBV4-1 and TRBJ2-1; no firm D call. The germline CDR1 and CDR2 sequences are MGHRA and YSYEKL. This CDR3 is built from 11 residues. V lost 2 bases and J 10 bases, leaving 6 bases between the germline ends. The chain's CDR3 is CASSQWQEQFF. The DNA for the CDR3 is TGCGCCAGCAGCCAATGGCAAGAGCAGTTCTTC.

This sequence joins TRBV6-5 and TRBJ1-5; maybe TRBD1 (6 bases). This CDR3 has 15 residues. Germline loops: CDR1 MNHEY, CDR2 SVGAGI. V shed 6 bases and J shed 4 bases, with 16 bases lying between them. The CDR3 is CASRSPGTLNQPQHF. CDR3 DNA sequence: TGTGCCAGCAGATCCCCCGGGACACTTAATCAGCCCCAGCATTTT.

This chain joins TRBV12-5 and TRBJ2-7, with TRBD1 matching 9 bases. Germline V gene sequence: CDR1 LGHNT, CDR2 FRNRAP. This CDR3 contains 15 residues. With 6 bases clipped from V and 3 bases from J, the junction kept 9 bases outside the gene matches. The CDR3 region has the DNA TGTGCTAGTGGCTCTGGGACAGGGAATATCTACGAGCAGTACTTC. Translated, it gives CASGSGTGNIYEQYF.

The chain joins TRBV5-8 to TRBJ2-3; maybe TRBD2 (5 bases). This CDR3 contains 14 residues. V dropped 0 bases and J dropped 2 bases, with 7 bases sitting between them. Germline V gene data show CDR1 as SGHTS and CDR2 as YDEGEE. CDR3 amino acids: CASSLAGFTDTQYF. CDR3 sequence (DNA): TGTGCCAGCAGCTTGGCGGGGTTCACAGATACGCAGTATTTT.

CDR3 in amino acids: CASSGSYGYTF. Here the CDR3 DNA reads TGTGCCAGTAGTGGCAGCTATGGCTACACCTTC. The rearrangement joins TRBV19 to TRBJ1-2; D is unclear. The CDR3 length is 11 residues. V dropped 5 bases and J dropped 4 bases, with 5 bases sitting between them. CDR1 and CDR2 from the germline V gene are LNHDA and SQIVND (reference sequence). Based on the CDR3 plus reference TRBV19 and TRBJ1-2, the full variable domain is DGGITQSPKYLFRKEGQNVTLSCEQNLNHDAMYWYRQDPGQGLRLIYYSQIVNDFQKGDIAEGYSVSREKKESFPLTVTSAQKNPTAFYLCASSGSYGYTFGSGTRLTVV.

Notes on this clone: The same CDR3 is also encoded by other DNA sequences in this sample. Here the CDR3 reads CASSATSGTGELFF. The CDR3 DNA follows: TGTGCCAGCAGCGCGACTAGCGGCACCGGGGAGCTGTTTTTT. V usage is TRBV9 and J usage is TRBJ2-2, with 9 positions matching TRBD2. J lost 4 bases, V lost 3 bases, and 1 base had no gene match. CDR1 SGDLS and CDR2 YYNGEE come from the germline V gene. The CDR3 is made up of 14 amino acids. Variable domain in full (rest from reference TRBV9 and TRBJ2-2): DSGVTQTPKHLITATGQRVTLRCSPRSGDLSVYWYQQSLDQGLQFLIQYYNGEERAKGNILERFSAQQFPDLHSELNLSSLELGDSALYFCASSATSGTGELFFGEGSRLTVL.

The genes are TRBV7-8 and TRBJ2-1; 9 bases align to TRBD1. V lost 2 bases and J lost 5; bases outside the gene matches: 4. CDR3 size: 15 residues. Germline loops: CDR1 SGHVS, CDR2 FQNEAQ. CDR3 in DNA: TGTGCCAGCAGCTTAATCGGGACAGGGCACAATGAGCAGTTCTTC. Translated, it gives CASSLIGTGHNEQFF.

The chain has TRBV28 and TRBJ2-1; 7 bases are a match to TRBD2. V lost 3 bases to trimming and J lost 8 bases; unmatched junction nucleotides: 7. This CDR3 is 14 amino acids long. Per the germline V gene, CDR1 is MDHEN and CDR2 is SYDVKM. Here the CDR3 reads CASSFGGSRDEQFF. In nucleotides, the CDR3 is TGTGCCAGCAGTTTCGGCGGGAGTAGGGATGAGCAGTTCTTC.

CDR3 DNA: TGTGCCAGCAGCCCACGACAGGGGGCTAGTGGCTACACCTTC. Its translation is CASSPRQGASGYTF. The chain recombines TRBV11-3 with TRBJ1-2, with TRBD1 matching 10 bases. Germline V CDR1 and CDR2: SGHNT, YENEEA. The CDR3 covers 14 residues. The V segment lost 5 bases and the J segment 7 bases; nucleotides outside the gene matches: 7.

The rearrangement links TRBV5-1 to TRBJ2-7; D might be TRBD1 (5 bases). Trimming left V 0 bases short and J 6 bases short, with 16 bases between. The germline gives CDR1 SGHRS, CDR2 YFSETQ. The CDR3 spans 15 residues. The CDR3 nucleotides are TGCGCCAGCAGCTTGGAGTGGGAAGGCCAGGGCGAGCAGTACTTC. This gives the protein CASSLEWEGQGEQYF.

This chain uses TRBV5-4 with TRBJ2-7; TRBD2 agrees at 9 bases. CDR1 SGHNT and CDR2 YYREEE come from the germline V gene (reference sequence). This CDR3 comprises 15 residues. The J segment lost 6 bases and the V segment lost 2 bases, leaving 9 bases of the junction unmatched. The CDR3 region has the DNA TGTGCCAGCAGCTTTAGTTCGGCGGGAGGGGGCGAGCAGTACTTC. The encoded protein is CASSFSSAGGGEQYF. Together with reference TRBV5-4 and TRBJ2-7, the CDR3 gives the full variable domain: ETGVTQSPTHLIKTRGQQVTLRCSSQSGHNTVSWYQQALGQGPQFIFQYYREEENGRGNFPPRFSGLQFPNYSSELNVNALELDDSALYLCASSFSSAGGGEQYFGPGTRLTVT.

The chain uses TRBV10-3 and TRBJ2-3, with D possibly matching TRBD1 (6 bases). The CDR3 is made up of 18 amino acids. Trimming removed 1 base from V and 1 base from J, with 18 bases in between. Germline CDR1 and CDR2: ENHRY and SYGVKD. This chain's CDR3 is CAISELSPAGVGTDTQYF. Written as DNA, the CDR3 is TGTGCCATCAGTGAGTTATCCCCAGCAGGGGTGGGCACAGATACGCAGTATTTT.

The genes are TRBV4-1 and TRBJ2-1; 7 positions agree with TRBD2. The trim removed 5 bases at V and 2 bases at J, leaving 9 bases unmatched. The CDR3 loop spans 16 amino acids. Germline V gives CDR1 MGHRA, CDR2 YSYEKL. CDR3 sequence reads: CASSDQASGTYNEQFF. The CDR3 DNA sequence: TGCGCCAGCAGCGACCAGGCTAGCGGTACCTACAATGAGCAGTTCTTC.

The CDR3 DNA sequence: TGCGCCAGCAGTGAAGACAGGTCGAACACTGAAGCTTTCTTT. This translates into CASSEDRSNTEAFF. The V call is TRBV10-2, the J call TRBJ1-1, with D perhaps matching TRBD1 (6 bases). The V end was cut by 3 bases, the J end by 1 base, with 9 bases between. The germline gives CDR1 WSHSY, CDR2 SAAADI. The length of the CDR3 is 14 residues.

Points on this clone: The identical CDR3 is also encoded by other nucleotide sequences in the sample. This rearrangement joins TRBV7-2 to TRBJ2-7, with 8 positions matching TRBD2. Germline CDR1 and CDR2: SGHTA and FQGNSA. This CDR3 region has 15 residues. With 3 bases clipped from V and 2 bases from J, the junction kept 6 bases outside the gene matches. The DNA of the CDR3 is TGTGCCAGCAGCTTGAGCGGGGGTGGTACCTACGAGCAGTACTTC. It codes for CASSLSGGGTYEQYF. The whole variable domain, remainder taken from reference TRBV7-2 and TRBJ2-7, is GAGVSQSPSNKVTEKGKDVELRCDPISGHTALYWYRQSLGQGLEFLIYFQGNSAPDKSGLPSDRFSAERTGGSVSTLTIQRTQQEDSAVYLCASSLSGGGTYEQYFGPGTRLTVT.

The gene calls are TRBV5-6 and TRBJ1-5; D is unclear. The V end was cut by 0 bases, the J end by 5 bases, with 12 bases between. Germline lookup yields CDR1 SGHDT and CDR2 YYEEEE. The CDR3 has 15 residues. CDR3 loop: CASSLGAVDHQPQHF. CDR3 DNA: TGTGCCAGCAGCTTGGGTGCGGTCGACCATCAGCCCCAGCATTTT.

CDR3 residues: CASSRGGSRSTDTQYF. The CDR3 DNA sequence: TGTGCCAGCAGCAGGGGGGGGAGTCGATCCACAGATACGCAGTATTTT. The rearrangement links TRBV11-3 to TRBJ2-3; possible D gene TRBD2, 7 bases. CDR1 is SGHNT, CDR2 YENEEA, per germline. The V end lost 5 bases, the J end lost 2 bases, and 17 bases lay between the germline ends. This CDR3 has 16 residues.

This clone was recorded only once. The chain uses TRBV28 and TRBJ1-1, with a possible D match to TRBD1 (6 bases). With 2 bases removed from V and 4 bases from J, the gap between germline ends came to 11 bases. Germline V gene data show CDR1 as MDHEN and CDR2 as SYDVKM. The CDR3 extends over 14 amino acids. The CDR3 nucleotides are TGTGCCAGCAGTTTAACAGGGAAGGTCACTGAAGCTTTCTTT. This codes for CASSLTGKVTEAFF.

The rearrangement joins TRBV29-1 to TRBJ1-1; the D is unclear. The CDR3 is made up of 16 amino acids. V shed 3 bases and J shed 0 bases, with 17 bases lying between them. Germline CDR1 reads SQVTM; CDR2 reads ANQGSEA. DNA of the CDR3: TGCAGCGTTGAGCCCGGGAGCTCCTACATGAACACTGAAGCTTTCTTT. It is translated as CSVEPGSSYMNTEAFF.

The chain links TRBV19 to TRBJ2-6; tentative D call: TRBD1 (5 bases). Germline V CDR1 and CDR2: LNHDA, SQIVND (reference sequence). With 7 bases removed from V and 0 bases from J, the gap between germline ends came to 13 bases. The CDR3 contains 16 residues. The CDR3: CASKKGPSSGANVLTF. CDR3 DNA: TGTGCCAGTAAAAAGGGGCCGAGCTCTGGGGCCAACGTCCTGACTTTC.

This clone came up a few times. The chain joins TRBV10-3 to TRBJ1-1; 7 bases match TRBD1. This CDR3 is 12 amino acids long. Germline values: CDR1 ENHRY, CDR2 SYGVKD. V lost 11 bases to trimming and J lost 5 bases; unmatched junction nucleotides: 8. CDR3 bases: TGTGCCCCAAGACAGGGAGGAACTGAAGCTTTCTTT. Translation gives CAPRQGGTEAFF.

The chain joins TRBV11-3 to TRBJ1-4, with D uncertain. This CDR3 comprises 12 residues. Germline V gene data show CDR1 as SGHNT and CDR2 as YENEEA. The ends were cut back, 3 bases at V and 7 bases at J, with 6 bases in the middle. The DNA for the CDR3 is TGTGCCAGCAGCTTTGCCGGTGAAAAACTGTTTTTT. It specifies CASSFAGEKLFF.

The V call is TRBV5-5, the J call TRBJ1-5; D uncertain. The CDR3 is 12 amino acids. V was pared by 4 bases and J by 7 bases, with 9 bases between. In germline, CDR1 is SGHKS, CDR2 YYEKEE (reference sequence). This CDR3 reads CASSPGGQPQHF. The CDR3 nucleotides are TGTGCCAGCAGCCCGGGAGGCCAGCCCCAGCATTTT.

The chain combines TRBV20-1 with TRBJ2-3; D is perhaps TRBD1 (6 bases). V shed 3 bases and J shed 1 base, with 17 bases lying between them. The V gene's germline CDR1 is DFQATT and CDR2 SNEGSKA (reference sequence). The CDR3 is made up of 16 amino acids. In nucleotides, the CDR3 is TGCAGTGCTAGTCCGCAGGGGTATCGGGGCACAGATACGCAGTATTTT. Its translation is CSASPQGYRGTDTQYF.

This CDR3 reads CASTSRATSGGANEQFF. The CDR3 bases are TGTGCCAGCACGAGTAGGGCGACTAGCGGGGGGGCAAATGAGCAGTTCTTC. The chain carries TRBV7-8 and TRBJ2-1, with 14 nucleotides matching TRBD2. The CDR3 runs 17 residues. Germline V CDR1 and CDR2: SGHVS, FQNEAQ. V trimming: 7 bases; J trimming: 7 bases; junction bases outside the gene matches: 12.